The 28 T cell receptor beta chains in this list originate from one sample, sequenced in a study of beta chain features in type 1 diabetes (dated by TCRdb to about 2018). Library method: the immunoSEQ multiplex PCR assay. The entire amount of isolated RNA was reverse transcribed using the High Capacity cDNA Reverse Transcription Kit, so the sequenced TCRB transcripts were expressed ones. TCRdb's version of the immuneACCESS table is confined to in-frame rearrangements and falls short of the full clone set. An unresolved V gene accounts for under half of the shortfall where checked; the remainder is of unknown origin. Present in this sample are 450,000 or so clones, about an eighth of which were seen just once. 0.045% to 0.06% of the sample is taken by the ten largest. The sequenced sample was naive CD4+ T cells from blood. The cell subset or site label, as the study defines it: true naive CD4+ T cells. These receptors were obtained from a woman aged 18 to 35 in good health.

This chain uses TRBV7-2 with TRBJ2-2; TRBD1 agrees at 9 bases. The trim removed 5 bases at V and 7 bases at J, leaving 5 bases unmatched. In germline, CDR1 is SGHTA, CDR2 FQGNSA. This CDR3 region has 14 residues. CDR3 residues: CASSQQGANGELFF. CDR3 nucleotide sequence: TGTGCCAGCAGCCAACAGGGGGCTAACGGGGAGCTGTTTTTT. The variable domain in full, completed from reference TRBV7-2 and TRBJ2-2, reads GAGVSQSPSNKVTEKGKDVELRCDPISGHTALYWYRQSLGQGLEFLIYFQGNSAPDKSGLPSDRFSAERTGGSVSTLTIQRTQQEDSAVYLCASSQQGANGELFFGEGSRLTVL.

The sample holds a few counts of this clone. V usage is TRBV11-2 and J usage is TRBJ2-3; D call uncertain. The CDR3 totals 13 residues. The V gene's germline CDR1 is SGHAT and CDR2 FQNNGV. Trimming left V 10 bases short and J 4 bases short, with 15 bases between. The DNA for the CDR3 is TGTGCCACCCGGGCTTGGCCTGCAGATACGCAGTATTTT. Amino acid sequence: CATRAWPADTQYF.

This clone occurred a few times. This chain links TRBV25-1 with TRBJ2-7; the match to TRBD1 covers 9 bases. The CDR3 is made up of 17 amino acids. The junction had 9 bases not matched to a gene; V was cut back by 3 bases and J by 0 bases. Looked up from germline, CDR1 is MGHDK and CDR2 is SYGVNS. The CDR3 DNA reads TGTGCCAGCAGTGATTACCCCGGACAGGGGACCTCCTACGAGCAGTACTTC. Its protein is CASSDYPGQGTSYEQYF.

This chain links TRBV7-3 with TRBJ1-1; D call uncertain. Trimming shortened V by 5 bases and J by 11 bases, and 15 bases separated the two germline ends. CDR1 is SGHTA and CDR2 is FQGTGA in the germline V gene. The CDR3 is 12 amino acids. This CDR3 is CASSPLSGKAFF. CDR3 bases: TGTGCCAGCAGCCCGTTGAGTGGGAAGGCTTTCTTT.

The rearrangement links TRBV7-3 to TRBJ2-2, with 15 bases fitting TRBD2. Germline CDR1 and CDR2: SGHTA and FQGTGA. The CDR3 loop spans 16 amino acids. Trimming cost V 5 bases and J 5 bases; bases outside gene matches: 3. CDR3 bases: TGTGCCAGCAGCCCCGGGACTAGCGGGAGGACCGGGGAGCTGTTTTTT. Translating gives CASSPGTSGRTGELFF. The complete variable domain, with remaining parts taken from reference TRBV7-3 and TRBJ2-2, reads GAGVSQTPSNKVTEKGKYVELRCDPISGHTALYWYRQSLGQGPEFLIYFQGTGAADDSGLPNDRFFAVRPEGSVSTLKIQRTERGDSAVYLCASSPGTSGRTGELFFGEGSRLTVL.

V is TRBV7-7 and J is TRBJ2-3, with TRBD1 matching over 7 bases. The germline V gene has CDR1 SSHAT and CDR2 FNYEAQ (reference sequence). V lost 4 bases to trimming and J lost 2 bases; unmatched junction nucleotides: 3. The CDR3 has 14 residues. CDR3 coding DNA: TGTGCCAGCAGCTCCACAGGGGACACAGATACGCAGTATTTT. As protein: CASSSTGDTDTQYF.

The table lists this clone with a few counts. Other nucleotide sequences from this sample produce the same CDR3. V is TRBV20-1 and J is TRBJ2-5; 8 bases map to TRBD2. The germline gives CDR1 DFQATT, CDR2 SNEGSKA (reference sequence). J gave up 5 bases and V 6 bases, and 2 bases lay outside the gene matches. The CDR3 extends over 11 amino acids. CDR3 nucleotides: TGCAGTGCCCGACTAGCGGAGACCCAGTACTTC. Its translation: CSARLAETQYF.

The rearrangement links TRBV5-1 to TRBJ2-7; the D is unclear. Germline V gives CDR1 SGHRS, CDR2 YFSETQ. The CDR3 is 12 amino acids. Trimming stripped 4 bases from V and 2 bases from J, with 7 bases between. Here the CDR3 DNA reads TGCGCCAGCAGCCCACAACCCTACGAGCAGTACTTC. Translating gives CASSPQPYEQYF.

The chain joins TRBV11-2 to TRBJ2-1, with TRBD2 matching over 7 bases. The ends lost 2 bases at V and 4 bases at J; junction bases unmatched: 5. Germline lookup yields CDR1 SGHAT and CDR2 FQNNGV. The CDR3 runs 15 residues. CDR3: CASSLSLASYNEQFF. The CDR3 DNA reads as TGTGCCAGCAGCTTATCACTAGCGAGTTACAATGAGCAGTTCTTC.

The chain combines TRBV7-2 with TRBJ2-7; no definite D call. CDR1 is SGHTA, CDR2 FQGNSA, per germline. This CDR3 is built from 11 residues. Trimming shortened V by 5 bases and J by 3 bases, and 5 bases separated the two germline ends. CDR3 sequence: CASSDLYEQYF. The CDR3 DNA reads as TGTGCCAGCAGCGACCTCTACGAGCAGTACTTC.

This clone was recorded a few times. V gene TRBV29-1 combines with J gene TRBJ1-4; D is uncertain. V dropped 0 bases and J dropped 7 bases, with 12 bases sitting between them. The length of the CDR3 is 14 residues. CDR1 is SQVTM, CDR2 ANQGSEA, per germline. Written as DNA, the CDR3 is TGCAGCGTTGAAGATCCGGCCGGCGGTGAAAAACTGTTTTTT. This translates into CSVEDPAGGEKLFF.

The genes are TRBV4-2 and TRBJ2-7, with 7 bases that match TRBD2. CDR1 is LGHNA, CDR2 YNFKEQ, per germline. The J segment lost 3 bases and the V segment lost 0 bases, leaving 8 bases of the junction unmatched. The CDR3 is 16 amino acids. The CDR3 DNA reads TGTGCCAGCAGCCAAGATGCGTCTAGCGGAGACTACGAGCAGTACTTC. This encodes CASSQDASSGDYEQYF.

This chain joins TRBV30 and TRBJ1-2, with D uncertain. The germline V and J ends were trimmed by 4 bases and 7 bases, with 16 bases remaining between them. Per the germline V gene, CDR1 is GTSNPN and CDR2 is SVGIG (reference sequence). The CDR3 consists of 13 residues. CDR3 residues: CAWMGSFRVGYTF. In nucleotides, the CDR3 is TGTGCCTGGATGGGGAGTTTTAGAGTTGGCTACACCTTC.

This rearrangement joins TRBV29-1 to TRBJ2-3; D gene uncertain. The CDR3 has 14 residues. The V gene's germline CDR1 is SQVTM and CDR2 ANQGSEA. The V gene lost 4 bases and the J gene lost 2 bases, with 13 bases spanning the gap. This CDR3 reads CSVGSGYYTDTQYF. The CDR3 nucleotides are TGCAGCGTTGGGTCAGGTTACTACACAGATACGCAGTATTTT.

CDR3 nucleotides: TGTGCCAGCAGCTCGCGACTAGCGGGGGGGCGAAAAAGGTCCGATACGCAGTATTTT. It encodes CASSSRLAGGRKRSDTQYF. This chain joins TRBV7-2 and TRBJ2-3; 14 nucleotides agree with TRBD2. The CDR3 contains 19 residues. Losses at the gene ends were 4 bases for V and 6 bases for J; bases not matched to a gene: 15. In germline, CDR1 is SGHTA, CDR2 FQGNSA.

This clone came up a few times. CDR3: CASSRTGGSGEPQHF. The CDR3 DNA sequence: TGTGCCAGCAGCCGGACAGGGGGCAGTGGGGAGCCCCAGCATTTT. The chain links TRBV6-5 to TRBJ1-5; 11 bases fit TRBD1. The J segment lost 8 bases and the V segment lost 6 bases, leaving 9 bases of the junction unmatched. Germline CDR1 and CDR2: MNHEY and SVGAGI. This CDR3 contains 15 residues.

The chain couples TRBV2 to TRBJ2-1; 12 nucleotides line up with TRBD1. V dropped 7 bases and J dropped 10; count of bases not matched to a gene: 5. CDR3 length: 13 amino acids. Germline CDR1 is SNHLY and CDR2 is FYNNEI. CDR3 amino acids: CASMGQGAGEQFF. CDR3 bases: TGTGCCAGCATGGGACAGGGGGCAGGAGAGCAGTTCTTC.

This clone was observed a handful of times. The chain uses TRBV7-9 and TRBJ2-2; D is undetermined. Germline V gives CDR1 SEHNR, CDR2 FQNEAQ (reference sequence). This CDR3 region has 14 residues. The V and J ends lost 4 bases and 2 bases respectively, with 8 bases between them. The CDR3 loop is CASSYPKNTGELFF. In DNA form, the CDR3 reads TGTGCCAGCAGCTACCCGAAAAACACCGGGGAGCTGTTTTTT.

The rearrangement uses TRBV4-3 and TRBJ2-7; 8 positions agree with TRBD1. The germline V gene has CDR1 LGHNA and CDR2 YSLEER. V lost 1 base to trimming and J lost 1 base; unmatched junction nucleotides: 9. The CDR3 loop spans 17 amino acids. The CDR3 reads CASSQAPGQGGSYEQYF. CDR3 DNA: TGCGCCAGCAGCCAAGCTCCCGGACAGGGAGGTTCCTACGAGCAGTACTTC.

J is TRBJ2-1 and V is TRBV11-2; D is unclear. The CDR3 length is 15 residues. Trimming removed 5 bases at V and 8 bases at J, with 19 bases between. Germline V CDR1 and CDR2: SGHAT, FQNNGV. In nucleotides, the CDR3 is TGTGCCAGCAGCCCCTGGCACACCTTTATCGATGAGCAGTTCTTC. This codes for CASSPWHTFIDEQFF. Variable domain in full (rest from reference TRBV11-2 and TRBJ2-1): EAGVAQSPRYKIIEKRQSVAFWCNPISGHATLYWYQQILGQGPKLLIQFQNNGVVDDSQLPKDRFSAERLKGVDSTLKIQPAKLEDSAVYLCASSPWHTFIDEQFFGPGTRLTVL.

This clone was found a few times. The chain combines TRBV2 with TRBJ2-4, with 8 bases lining up with TRBD1. CDR1 and CDR2 (germline): SNHLY, FYNNEI. Trimming took 6 bases from V and 6 from J; bases not matched to a gene: 10. The CDR3 sequence is 15 residues long. The CDR3 DNA reads TGTGCCAGCAGGCCTCAGGGGGCTCGTGTAAACATTCAGTACTTC. This sequence encodes CASRPQGARVNIQYF.

DNA of the CDR3: TGTGCCAGCAGCCCGACAGCGTTCGCTTACGAGCAGTACTTC. Amino acids: CASSPTAFAYEQYF. The chain combines TRBV7-9 with TRBJ2-7; maybe TRBD1 (5 bases). Trimming shortened V by 5 bases and J by 4 bases, and 15 bases separated the two germline ends. The CDR3 consists of 14 residues. Germline V CDR1 and CDR2: SEHNR, FQNEAQ (reference sequence).

This clone showed up just a few times. The chain employs TRBV6-6 and TRBJ2-7; D is uncertain. The ends were cut back, 0 bases at V and 7 bases at J, with 7 bases in the middle. Germline CDR1 and CDR2: MNHNY and SVGAGI (reference sequence). The CDR3 length is 12 residues. The DNA of the CDR3 is TGTGCCAGCAGTTACTCGATGGGGGAGCAGTACTTC. It translates to CASSYSMGEQYF.

This clone was seen more than once but under ten times. V is TRBV14 and J is TRBJ2-7; D is uncertain. The CDR3 runs to 15 residues. Germline V gives CDR1 SGHDN, CDR2 FVKESK. V was trimmed by 2 bases and J by 7 bases, leaving 18 bases between them. For the CDR3, the DNA is TGTGCCAGCAGCCAATGGCTACTACCTTTGGGAGAGCAGTACTTC. Residues: CASSQWLLPLGEQYF.

This chain links TRBV4-1 with TRBJ1-1, with 7 nucleotides matching TRBD1. The CDR3 contains 15 residues. Trimming cost V 1 base and J 3 bases; bases outside gene matches: 5. Germline V gene data show CDR1 as MGHRA and CDR2 as YSYEKL. In DNA form, the CDR3 reads TGCGCCAGCAGCCAAGTCTCGGGACAGTACACTGAAGCTTTCTTT. Its protein is CASSQVSGQYTEAFF.

The chain employs TRBV30 and TRBJ2-5; D not resolved. Near its end, the DNA agrees better with TRBJ2-7, so the J call may be wrong. The germline V gene encodes CDR1 GTSNPN and CDR2 SVGIG (reference sequence). This CDR3 contains 12 residues. In nucleotides, the CDR3 is TGTGCCTGGAGTGTGGCTGCGTTCGAGCAGTACTTC. Its translation is CAWSVAAFEQYF.

This clone turned up a few times. V is TRBV7-2 and J is TRBJ2-5; D uncertain. The germline V gene has CDR1 SGHTA and CDR2 FQGNSA. The germline V and J ends were trimmed by 5 bases and 1 base, with 17 bases remaining between them. This CDR3 contains 16 residues. CDR3 amino acids: CASSAPTSWAQETQYF. The CDR3 DNA sequence: TGTGCCAGCAGCGCACCGACTTCCTGGGCCCAAGAGACCCAGTACTTC.

V is TRBV29-1 and J is TRBJ2-7; 7 bases fit TRBD1. This CDR3 is built from 13 residues. The trim removed 6 bases at V and 9 bases at J, leaving 14 bases unmatched. From germline, CDR1 is SQVTM and CDR2 ANQGSEA. CDR3 region: CSVAGTAIPVQYF. The CDR3 region has the DNA TGCAGCGTGGCCGGGACAGCCATACCGGTGCAGTACTTC.